The entry that follows covers one T cell receptor (beta chain) sequence. Its antigen specificity is not known. No much larger clonotype is one base removed from it; base qualities were not supplied. The immunoSEQ Assay was the method used to sequence TCRbeta CDR3 regions. After extraction, genomic DNA underwent amplification by bias-controlled multiplex PCR, followed by high-throughput sequencing. Concerning the study's data processing: Collapsing and filtering of sequences were performed to quantify the absolute abundance of each unique TCRbeta CDR3 region. T cell fraction was estimated by normalizing TCRbeta template counts to usable DNA, which was measured by amplifying reference genes present in all nucleated cells. Repertoire TCRs were annotated as SARS-CoV-2-specific when V gene, CDR3 amino acid sequence and J gene were exactly matched to a known reactive TCR set. The reference SARS-CoV-2 TCR set was derived from MIRA and filtered for enrichment in COVID-19-positive ImmuneCODE repertoires, a step that removed public or cross-reactive TCRs. Drawing on the MIRA antigens, annotated TCRs were analysed further at the level of specific ORF or position within ORF. Breadth was defined as the number of annotated unique rearrangements divided by the total number of unique productive rearrangements, and depth was defined as the summed frequency of the annotated unique rearrangements. Two-sided Wilcoxon rank-sum tests were used to compare TCR breadth between groups. TCRdb holds this immuneACCESS table with in-frame rearrangements only. Some clones are missing; in checked studies, unresolved V genes explain under half, and the rest has no known cause. V and J calls and clone size are those listed in that table; D and trimming were worked out from the DNA. Present in this sample are around 320,000 clones, roughly 91% of which were seen just once. Jointly, the top ten make up around 3.7% of the sample.

The CDR3 spans 15 residues, from the cysteine through the phenylalanine. The entry retains the CDR3 DNA only, 45 bases that are in frame from base 1. V is reduced by 6 bases and J by 0 bases, leaving a spacing of 12 bases between them. Looking up the germline V gene yields CDR1 MNHEY and CDR2 SVGAGI. The treatment or condition label, as the study defines it: 15 to 20 received Ad26.COV2.S at low or high dose, single or two shots; a few received placebo; per-sample allocation not given. For vaccine and placebo recipients, repertoires were sequenced using samples collected on day 63 after the first injection. Cohort 1b enrolled around 23 adults aged 18-55 years at a single site in Boston, USA, between 29 July and 7 August 2020. Ad26.COV2.S was a replication-incompetent adenovirus type 26 vector expressing a prefusion-stabilized SARS-CoV-2 spike protein from the original Wuhan strain. The sample belongs to a study of Ad26.COV2.S vaccination and SARS-CoV-2 variants (dated by TCRdb to about 2021). As for the study more broadly: Vaccine-arm donors were drawn from COV1001, a multicentre, randomized, double-blind, placebo-controlled phase I-IIa trial of Ad26.COV2.S in healthy adults. The TCR-sequenced set comprised around 30 samples: approximately 19 Ad26.COV2.S vaccine recipients, 5 placebo recipients and 8 SARS-CoV-2 convalescent individuals. Dosing of Ad26.COV2.S was intramuscular, at either 5x10^10 or 1x10^11 viral particles, delivered as one shot or as two shots spaced 56 days apart. Throughout the experiments and outcome assessment, investigators stayed blinded to trial group allocation. Participants in the trial were split at random into five groups of five each, receiving low-dose or high-dose Ad26.COV2.S once or twice, or else placebo on both occasions. Sequencing of the TCRbeta repertoire served to evaluate the specificity and breadth of SARS-CoV-2-reactive T cell receptors following Ad26.COV2.S vaccination.

What the study reported, not specific to this receptor: The study lacked the statistical power to compare responses across vaccine doses or regimens. Vaccine and placebo recipients had similar non-spike TCR breadth, a finding consistent with the vaccine containing only spike. The authors noted that the TCR breadth and depth analyses may have underestimated total T cell responses. Compared with placebo recipients, Ad26.COV2.S recipients showed higher spike-specific TCR breadth (P = 0.0014). Substantial breadth of spike-specific CD8+ and CD4+ T cell responses was reported after vaccination.

Sequenced here: peripheral blood, sampled in a trial of Ad26.COV2.S vaccine versus placebo. The receptor's source is a person aged 18 to 59 who received the Ad26.COV2.S COVID-19 vaccine or a placebo. The chain uses TRBV6-5 and TRBJ1-5, and the D gene may be TRBD1, 6 bases matching. The DNA sequence is TGTGCCAGCAGCCAGGGGACCTATAGCAATCAGCCCCAGCATTTT. Translated, this is CASSQGTYSNQPQHF.